Each of the 10 T cell receptor beta chains below was sequenced from the same sample in a study of blood T cell repertoires in COVID-19. Produced via immunoSEQ multiplex PCR; TCRdb's table is partial and in-frame only. Here the sample spans 200,000 or so clones, around three quarters being singletons. Specimen: peripheral blood. Receptors were obtained from a woman in her 70s with acute or convalescent COVID-19.

The rearrangement links TRBV4-1 to TRBJ2-2; TRBD2 agrees at 9 bases. The CDR3 sequence is 17 residues long. Trimming removed 1 base from V and 5 bases from J; junction bases left unmatched: 8. Per the germline V gene, CDR1 is MGHRA and CDR2 is YSYEKL. CDR3 region: CASSQVGIAGETGELFF. CDR3 bases: TGCGCCAGCAGCCAAGTAGGAATAGCGGGAGAGACCGGGGAGCTGTTTTTT.

The rearrangement uses TRBV28 and TRBJ2-5; maybe TRBD1 (8 bases). This CDR3 has 15 residues. Germline loops: CDR1 MDHEN, CDR2 SYDVKM. V was trimmed by 5 bases and J by 4 bases, leaving 17 bases between them. The CDR3 reads CASSHPGGGGETQYF. The CDR3 nucleotides are TGTGCCAGCAGTCACCCAGGGGGCGGGGGAGAGACCCAGTACTTC.

The rearrangement uses TRBV4-2 and TRBJ1-4; no clear D gene. From germline, CDR1 is LGHNA and CDR2 YNFKEQ. Trimming removed 1 base from V and 6 bases from J, with 15 bases in between. The length of the CDR3 is 16 residues. The CDR3 is CASSQGESGTDEKLFF. In nucleotides, the CDR3 is TGTGCCAGCAGCCAAGGAGAGTCCGGTACGGATGAAAAACTGTTTTTT.

The gene calls are TRBV15 and TRBJ1-2, with a possible D match to TRBD1 (5 bases). V dropped 0 bases and J dropped 0 bases, with 8 bases sitting between them. Germline CDR1 is LNHNV and CDR2 is YYDKDF (reference sequence). The CDR3 spans 15 residues. This CDR3 is CATSRDRATNYGYTF. CDR3 nucleotide sequence: TGTGCCACCAGCAGAGACAGGGCCACTAACTATGGCTACACCTTC. The variable domain in full, with the rest retrieved from reference TRBV15 and TRBJ1-2, is DAMVIQNPRYQVTQFGKPVTLSCSQTLNHNVMYWYQQKSSQAPKLLFHYYDKDFNNEADTPDNFQSRRPNTSFCFLDIRSPGLGDTAMYLCATSRDRATNYGYTFGSGTRLTVV.

This sequence joins TRBV6-5 and TRBJ1-2; D is unclear. V lost 6 bases to trimming and J lost 8 bases, with 13 bases between them. This CDR3 contains 12 residues. Germline V gene data show CDR1 as MNHEY and CDR2 as SVGAGI. DNA of the CDR3: TGTGCCAGCAGCGGACTCTTCGGGGGCTACACCTTC. Protein sequence: CASSGLFGGYTF.

The chain has TRBV5-4 and TRBJ2-5; 11 nucleotides line up with TRBD2. The CDR3 extends over 16 amino acids. The germline CDR1 and CDR2 sequences are SGHNT and YYREEE (reference sequence). Losses at the gene ends were 2 bases for V and 1 base for J; bases not matched to a gene: 4. This chain's CDR3 is CASSFGLAGSQETQYF. CDR3 sequence (DNA): TGTGCCAGCAGCTTCGGACTAGCGGGCTCCCAAGAGACCCAGTACTTC.

The chain is built from TRBV3-1 (or the pseudogene TRBV3-2) and TRBJ2-1; 12 positions agree with TRBD2. The CDR3 is 12 amino acids. CDR1 is LGHDT and CDR2 is YNNKEL in the germline V gene (reference sequence). Losses at the gene ends were 4 bases for V and 15 bases for J; bases not matched to a gene: 4. CDR3 residues: CASSRLAGVLFF. The CDR3 DNA sequence: TGTGCCAGCAGCCGACTAGCGGGAGTGTTGTTCTTC.

The rearrangement joins TRBV12-3 or TRBV12-4 to TRBJ2-5; 7 nucleotides align to TRBD1. The CDR3 sequence is 13 residues long. After removal of 6 bases from V and 5 bases from J, the junction contained 6 bases not matched to a gene. CDR3 DNA sequence: TGTGCCAGCAGCCGACAGGGTGGGGAGACCCAGTACTTC. Its translation is CASSRQGGETQYF.

The rearrangement links TRBV7-9 to TRBJ2-3; 7 nucleotides line up with TRBD2. Germline V lookup: CDR1 SEHNR, CDR2 FQNEAQ (reference sequence). The CDR3 totals 15 residues. V dropped 5 bases and J dropped 4; count of bases not matched to a gene: 9. The CDR3 reads CASSETGTIADTQYF. CDR3 bases: TGTGCCAGCAGCGAGACCGGGACTATAGCAGATACGCAGTATTTT.

The chain combines TRBV19 with TRBJ1-4, with TRBD1 matching over 8 bases. Per germline, CDR1 LNHDA and CDR2 SQIVND (reference sequence). The CDR3 loop spans 15 amino acids. Germline trimming cut 5 bases from V and 7 bases from J; bases unmatched to any gene: 9. CDR3 protein: CASSPGQGQTEKLFF. The DNA of the CDR3 is TGTGCCAGTAGTCCTGGACAGGGCCAAACTGAAAAACTGTTTTTT.